Following are 23 T cell receptor beta chains from one sample sequenced in a study of OX40 agonist ivuxolimab in advanced cancers. Profiled with immunoSEQ multiplex PCR; TCRdb holds only in-frame clones, not every one. The table has nearly 80,000 clones, 90% to 95% seen once. Source: CD4+ or CD8+ T cells sorted from blood, taken in a trial of the OX40 agonist ivuxolimab. Receptors originate from an adult with an advanced solid tumor such as melanoma, head and neck, liver or kidney cancer.

The chain joins TRBV30 to TRBJ1-5; D gene ambiguous. The CDR3 spans 14 residues. V lost 5 bases and J 2 bases, leaving 13 bases between the germline ends. Germline CDR1 and CDR2: GTSNPN and SVGIG (reference sequence). The CDR3, as DNA: TGTGCCTGGTCCAGCGGTCGGGGCAATCAGCCCCAGCATTTT. This translates into CAWSSGRGNQPQHF.

This rearrangement joins TRBV19 to TRBJ2-1; 8 positions agree with TRBD1. Germline assignment: CDR1 LNHDA and CDR2 SQIVND (reference sequence). The CDR3 runs 16 residues. The V gene end was trimmed by 2 bases and the J gene end by 4 bases; junction bases not matched to a gene: 7. For the CDR3, the DNA is TGTGCCAGTAGTATAAAAGACAGGGGTTATTACAATGAGCAGTTCTTC. Protein sequence: CASSIKDRGYYNEQFF.

This chain links TRBV5-6 with TRBJ2-1, with TRBD2 matching over 11 bases. CDR1 SGHDT and CDR2 YYEEEE come from the germline V gene. The CDR3 totals 15 residues. Unmatched junction bases numbered 3, after V lost 0 bases and J lost 7 bases. As DNA, the CDR3 is TGTGCCAGCAGCTTGGAACTAGCGGGAGTAAATGAGCAGTTCTTC. It specifies CASSLELAGVNEQFF.

The chain carries TRBV11-2 and TRBJ2-7; maybe TRBD2 (5 bases). This CDR3 comprises 14 residues. Trimming took 0 bases from V and 2 from J, leaving 8 bases between them. CDR1 SGHAT and CDR2 FQNNGV come from the germline V gene. The CDR3 DNA sequence: TGTGCCAGCAGCTTAGAGGGAGCCCCCTACGAGCAGTACTTC. It encodes CASSLEGAPYEQYF.

Notes on this clone: Other DNA variants within this sample encode the same CDR3. The J gene is TRBJ2-2, the V gene TRBV29-1, with D possibly being TRBD1 (6 bases). CDR1 is SQVTM, CDR2 ANQGSEA, per germline. The CDR3 has 13 amino acids. The V end was cut by 3 bases, the J end by 5 bases, with 10 bases between. The CDR3 loop reads CSVDRGITGELFF. The CDR3, as DNA: TGCAGCGTTGACAGGGGCATAACCGGGGAGCTGTTTTTT.

This chain connects TRBV5-4 to TRBJ2-7, with TRBD1 matching over 8 bases. The V segment lost 4 bases and the J segment 2 bases; nucleotides outside the gene matches: 5. Germline V gene data show CDR1 as SGHNT and CDR2 as YYREEE (reference sequence). The CDR3 extends over 14 amino acids. CDR3 DNA: TGTGCCAGCAGCGGGAGACAGGGGACCTACGAGCAGTACTTC. Amino acid sequence: CASSGRQGTYEQYF.

J is TRBJ2-6 and V is TRBV5-5, with TRBD2 as a possible D gene (5 bases). The V end was cut by 3 bases, the J end by 2 bases, with 12 bases between. Germline CDR1 is SGHKS and CDR2 is YYEKEE (reference sequence). This CDR3 is built from 16 residues. The CDR3 region has the DNA TGTGCCAGCAGCTCTCCCCAACTAGCTGGGGCCAACGTCCTGACTTTC. Protein: CASSSPQLAGANVLTF.

The chain couples TRBV7-6 to TRBJ2-2; TRBD2 might be the D (6 bases). V gave up 5 bases and J gave up 4 bases, with 17 bases separating them. This CDR3 is built from 16 residues. Germline CDR1 and CDR2: SGHVS and FNYEAQ. CDR3 nucleotide sequence: TGTGCCAGCAGCGCAACCGTGGGACTTACCACCGGGGAGCTGTTTTTT. The encoded protein is CASSATVGLTTGELFF.

The chain combines TRBV7-9 with TRBJ1-1, with D possibly TRBD1 on 6 matching bases. Germline V gene sequence: CDR1 SEHNR, CDR2 FQNEAQ (reference sequence). The CDR3 is 13 residues long. Trimming pared 5 bases from V and 8 bases from J, leaving 15 bases between. Here the CDR3 reads CASSPPGGLEAFF. The CDR3 DNA reads TGTGCCAGCAGCCCCCCGGGGGGGCTAGAAGCTTTCTTT.

The chain combines TRBV6-1 with TRBJ2-6, with TRBD1 matching 8 bases. CDR3 length equals 18 residues. V lost 1 base and J lost 4; bases outside the gene matches: 9. Germline V gives CDR1 MNHNS, CDR2 SASEGT. CDR3 nucleotide sequence: TGTGCCAGCAGTGAAGTAGAGGACAGGGTAGCGGGGGCCAACGTCCTGACTTTC. Translation: CASSEVEDRVAGANVLTF.

The chain employs TRBV11-2 and TRBJ2-1; D not certain. V was shortened by 3 bases and J by 0 bases, with 9 bases between the two germline ends. The CDR3 consists of 15 residues. CDR1 is SGHAT, CDR2 FQNNGV, per germline. CDR3 bases: TGTGCCAGCAGCTTTATGGGGATCTCCTACAATGAGCAGTTCTTC. Protein: CASSFMGISYNEQFF.

CDR3 amino acids: CASSSGNSYEQYF. The CDR3, as DNA: TGTGCCAGCAGTTCAGGGAACTCCTACGAGCAGTACTTC. The chain employs TRBV27 and TRBJ2-7, with D perhaps TRBD1 (5 bases). This CDR3 region has 13 residues. Germline CDR1 reads MNHEY; CDR2 reads SMNVEV (reference sequence). Deletions cut 4 bases from V and 0 bases from J, with 7 bases between.

The CDR3, as DNA: TGTGCCAGCTCGGGACAGGGAAGGGGGACTGAAGCTTTCTTT. Translation gives CASSGQGRGTEAFF. The chain employs TRBV28 and TRBJ1-1; the match to TRBD1 covers 9 bases. Unmatched junction bases numbered 9, after V lost 8 bases and J lost 5 bases. Per germline, CDR1 MDHEN and CDR2 SYDVKM. This CDR3 comprises 14 residues.

The chain employs TRBV6-4 and TRBJ2-6; D is unclear. Germline CDR1 reads MRHNA; CDR2 reads SNTAGT. Deletions cut 2 bases from V and 0 bases from J, with 8 bases between. This CDR3 contains 16 residues. CDR3 DNA: TGTGCCAGCAGTGACAAAGGCTCCTCTGGGGCCAACGTCCTGACTTTC. Amino acids: CASSDKGSSGANVLTF.

J is TRBJ1-5 and V is TRBV18, with a possible D match to TRBD1 (6 bases). From germline, CDR1 is KGHSH and CDR2 LQKENI. Trimming stripped 8 bases from V and 3 bases from J, with 14 bases between. The CDR3 covers 14 residues. The chain's CDR3 is CASRETGDNQPQHF. The CDR3 nucleotides read TGTGCCAGCCGGGAGACAGGAGACAATCAGCCCCAGCATTTT.

The CDR3 nucleotides are TGCGCCAGCAGCTGGACTAGCGGGTCCCCCAATGAGCAGTTCTTC. It codes for CASSWTSGSPNEQFF. This chain links TRBV4-1 with TRBJ2-1; 11 bases align to TRBD2. V dropped 5 bases and J dropped 6; count of bases not matched to a gene: 6. CDR1 and CDR2 from the germline V gene are MGHRA and YSYEKL. CDR3 length: 15 residues.

The chain recombines TRBV28 with TRBJ1-2; 7 positions agree with TRBD1. V was clipped by 8 bases and J by 4 bases; unmatched bases: 10. The CDR3 spans 14 residues. Per the germline V gene, CDR1 is MDHEN and CDR2 is SYDVKM. The CDR3 reads CASGLTGEAYGYTF. CDR3 coding DNA: TGTGCCAGCGGACTAACAGGGGAGGCCTATGGCTACACCTTC.

V and J are TRBV28 and TRBJ2-1; D is uncertain. The CDR3 covers 16 residues. V lost 3 bases and J 2 bases, leaving 14 bases between the germline ends. Germline lookup yields CDR1 MDHEN and CDR2 SYDVKM. The DNA for the CDR3 is TGTGCCAGCAGTTTGGAGAGAATCACTACCTACAATGAGCAGTTCTTC. The encoded protein is CASSLERITTYNEQFF.

The chain uses TRBV7-9 and TRBJ1-6; 10 bases fit TRBD1. The junction had 11 bases not matched to a gene; V was cut back by 7 bases and J by 8 bases. Germline V lookup: CDR1 SEHNR, CDR2 FQNEAQ (reference sequence). The CDR3 loop spans 16 amino acids. CDR3 sequence: CASNLQGGTGDSPLHF. CDR3 DNA: TGTGCCAGCAACCTCCAGGGCGGGACAGGGGATTCACCCCTCCACTTT.

The rearrangement links TRBV2 to TRBJ1-1; a possible D gene is TRBD1 (6 bases). The V end was cut by 5 bases, the J end by 5 bases, with 18 bases between. The CDR3 runs to 15 residues. CDR1 is SNHLY and CDR2 is FYNNEI in the germline V gene. The CDR3 reads CASSQGQLGGTEAFF. In DNA, the CDR3 is TGTGCCAGCAGTCAAGGACAGCTAGGTGGGACTGAAGCTTTCTTT. The entire variable domain, with the rest obtained from reference TRBV2 and TRBJ1-1, is as follows: EPEVTQTPSHQVTQMGQEVILRCVPISNHLYFYWYRQILGQKVEFLVSFYNNEISEKSEIFDDQFSVERPDGSNFTLKIRSTKLEDSAMYFCASSQGQLGGTEAFFGQGTRLTVV.

Concerning this clone itself: Other DNA sequences in the same sample also yield this CDR3. The rearrangement uses TRBV27 and TRBJ1-5; possible D gene TRBD1, 5 bases. The germline V gene encodes CDR1 MNHEY and CDR2 SMNVEV (reference sequence). V was clipped by 2 bases and J by 1 base, with 6 bases between them. This CDR3 is built from 14 residues. The CDR3 is CASSLGGSNQPQHF. For the CDR3, the DNA is TGTGCCAGCAGTTTAGGGGGAAGCAATCAGCCCCAGCATTTT.

This chain connects TRBV6-5 to TRBJ1-1; 10 bases are a match to TRBD1. The CDR3 covers 13 residues. The V segment lost 7 bases and the J segment 5 bases; nucleotides outside the gene matches: 4. From germline, CDR1 is MNHEY and CDR2 SVGAGI. This chain's CDR3 is CASKTGGNTEAFF. CDR3 DNA: TGTGCCAGCAAGACAGGGGGCAATACTGAAGCTTTCTTT.

As regards this clone: Other DNA sequences in the same sample also yield this CDR3. The chain has TRBV19 and TRBJ1-5, with D uncertain. CDR1 and CDR2 from the germline V gene are LNHDA and SQIVND (reference sequence). The CDR3 totals 12 residues. The V and J ends lost 3 bases and 5 bases respectively, with 5 bases between them. CDR3 nucleotide sequence: TGTGCCAGTAGTATCGGCGATCAGCCCCAGCATTTT. It codes for CASSIGDQPQHF.